Below, one TCR beta chain is given with its context. Clones were sequenced by immunoSEQ multiplex PCR, and TCRdb holds only the in-frame ones, with some missing. The data show 250,000 to 300,000 clones, approximately 82% seen once. This sample was taken from a study of blood T cell repertoires in COVID-19. The overall study: Samples came from the United States, Italy and Spain, spanning acute and convalescent COVID-19.

This sequence originates from a young woman with acute or convalescent COVID-19. What was sequenced was peripheral blood.

This CDR3 reads CASSRRLKRGEQYF. The CDR3 nucleotides read TGTGCCAGCAGTCGGCGACTGAAAAGGGGCGAGCAGTACTTC. This chain connects TRBV28 to TRBJ2-7, with D maybe TRBD1 (5 bases). Germline CDR1 and CDR2: MDHEN and SYDVKM. The CDR3 is 14 residues long. The ends were cut back, 5 bases at V and 6 bases at J, with 17 bases in the middle.